The present entry profiles one TCR beta chain with its context. Its antigen is not identified. The CDR3 runs to 18 residues. The libraries of TRB cDNA were constructed through 5' RACE using UMI labels. TCRdb reprocessed the 5' RACE reads and reports one entry per CDR3 protein, with no DNA. The sample includes about 42,000 distinct CDR3 sequences. This specimen belongs to a study of CXCR3-negative and CXCR3-positive naive CD8 T cells. Notes on the study in general: CXCR3 expression partially decreased after cryopreservation; most assays used fresh PBMCs.

This TCR derives from a human donor in good health. Some clones in this sample may be carry-over from other donors' samples. Sequences were obtained from naive CXCR3- CD8+ T cells from blood. The sample's subset: CD45RO-CCR7+CD27+CD95- naive CD8+ T cells lacking CXCR3 (TNR3-). The gene calls are TRBV12-3 or TRBV12-4 and TRBJ2-3; there is no DNA to check the TCRdb D call of TRBD1. The CDR3 sequence: CASSGYEGGAGSTDTQYF.